The next 26 T cell receptor beta chains were all read from a single sample in a study of cytomegalovirus exposure and HLA in healthy donors (dated by TCRdb to the late 2010s). Library preparation was by the immunoSEQ multiplex PCR assay. For the multiplex PCR, a mixture combining 60 forward primers for TCR Vbeta segments and 13 reverse primers for TCR Jbeta segments was used. TCRdb took this table from immuneACCESS and kept in-frame rearrangements with V and J called. Such tables lack part of the clones; where checked against another copy, unresolved V genes explain under half of the gap, and the rest is unexplained. The sample records about 120,000 clones, approximately 87% of which are singletons. Around 18% of the sample is held by the ten biggest clonotypes. Sequenced sample: PBMCs. The receptors derive from a man in his late teens or twenties in good health and CMV-seropositive.

This clone turned up a few times. The genes are TRBV11-2 and TRBJ1-2; 9 bases line up with TRBD1. CDR1 and CDR2 (germline): SGHAT, FQNNGV. V lost 4 bases and J lost 4; bases outside the gene matches: 13. This CDR3 region has 17 residues. The CDR3 DNA reads TGTGCCAGCAGCTCGCCCTTAACGGGACAGGGTAGCTATGGCTACACCTTC. Amino acid sequence: CASSSPLTGQGSYGYTF.

This clone was picked up a small number of times. The rearrangement links TRBV27 to TRBJ2-7, with D perhaps TRBD2 (6 bases). This CDR3 has 15 residues. Between the trimmed V and J ends, which lost 6 bases and 0 bases, there was a span of 15 bases. CDR1 and CDR2 (germline): MNHEY, SMNVEV (reference sequence). The CDR3 loop reads CASRPAGYFSYEQYF. CDR3 nucleotides: TGTGCCAGCAGACCTGCGGGGTACTTCTCCTACGAGCAGTACTTC.

V is TRBV10-3 and J is TRBJ2-3, with D maybe TRBD1 (5 bases). V shed 0 bases and J shed 7 bases, with 20 bases lying between them. The CDR3 has 17 amino acids. In germline, CDR1 is ENHRY, CDR2 SYGVKD. CDR3 amino acids: CAISESDLGRVEYTQYF. CDR3 sequence (DNA): TGTGCCATCAGTGAGTCGGATTTGGGCAGGGTGGAATATACGCAGTATTTT.

The genes are TRBV6-1 and TRBJ1-2; D gene unclear. This CDR3 is 16 amino acids long. The V and J ends lost 0 bases and 8 bases respectively, with 19 bases between them. CDR1 and CDR2 (germline): MNHNS, SASEGT. The CDR3, as DNA: TGTGCCAGCAGTGAAGCTGGGCAGGTTATTATTGTAGGCTACACCTTC. Amino acids: CASSEAGQVIIVGYTF.

The rearrangement uses TRBV6-6 and TRBJ1-1; D is perhaps TRBD1 (5 bases). CDR1 MNHNY and CDR2 SVGAGI come from the germline V gene (reference sequence). V lost 5 bases and J 4 bases, leaving 20 bases between the germline ends. This CDR3 is 16 amino acids long. The CDR3 reads CASSTGRRGVGTEAFF. In nucleotides, the CDR3 is TGTGCCAGCAGTACAGGTCGGAGGGGAGTAGGCACTGAAGCTTTCTTT.

The rearrangement joins TRBV9 to TRBJ2-3, with D maybe TRBD2 (5 bases). V lost 4 bases, J lost 1 base, and 16 bases lay in between. This CDR3 is 16 amino acids long. Per germline, CDR1 SGDLS and CDR2 YYNGEE. This CDR3 reads CASSPGLFRGTDTQYF. The DNA of the CDR3 is TGTGCCAGCAGCCCCGGACTTTTCCGGGGCACAGATACGCAGTATTTT.

The V and J genes are TRBV6-5 and TRBJ2-1, with D unclear. Germline CDR1 reads MNHEY; CDR2 reads SVGAGI. The CDR3 extends over 14 amino acids. V was clipped by 9 bases and J by 0 bases, with 12 bases between them. The CDR3 bases are TGTGCCAGTTCGAGAGGCGGCTCCTACAATGAGCAGTTCTTC. This codes for CASSRGGSYNEQFF.

This clone was counted a few times. This chain links TRBV5-1 with TRBJ2-7; 10 bases agree with TRBD1. The J segment lost 6 bases and the V segment lost 0 bases, leaving 3 bases of the junction unmatched. Germline values: CDR1 SGHRS, CDR2 YFSETQ. The CDR3 sequence is 14 residues long. This CDR3 reads CASSLERTGGEQYF. CDR3 coding DNA: TGCGCCAGCAGCTTGGAAAGGACAGGGGGCGAGCAGTACTTC.

The V and J genes are TRBV2 and TRBJ1-6, with D possibly TRBD1 on 6 matching bases. Germline CDR1 is SNHLY and CDR2 is FYNNEI. The CDR3 has 14 residues. With 3 bases removed from V and 3 bases from J, the gap between germline ends came to 6 bases. CDR3 sequence reads: CASSEDSYNSPLHF. CDR3 coding DNA: TGTGCCAGCAGTGAGGACAGCTATAATTCACCCCTCCACTTT.

The chain has TRBV6-5 and TRBJ2-5, with TRBD2 identical over 10 bases. The V gene's germline CDR1 is MNHEY and CDR2 SVGAGI. The CDR3 length is 15 residues. V shed 8 bases, J shed 1 base, and the junction held 7 bases outside the gene matches. The CDR3 coding sequence is TGTGCCAGCGGGATAGCGGGGGGATTCCAAGAGACCCAGTACTTC. As protein: CASGIAGGFQETQYF.

V is TRBV7-9 and J is TRBJ1-1; D remains ambiguous. The CDR3 runs to 15 residues. V was clipped by 1 base and J by 0 bases, with 9 bases between them. CDR1 and CDR2 (germline): SEHNR, FQNEAQ (reference sequence). CDR3 nucleotide sequence: TGTGCCAGCAGCTTAGGGCAACGGGTGAACACTGAAGCTTTCTTT. Translated: CASSLGQRVNTEAFF.

The table lists this clone with a few counts. The rearrangement uses TRBV7-8 and TRBJ2-3, with a weak D call TRBD1 (6 bases). CDR3 length: 15 residues. With 8 bases removed from V and 0 bases from J, the gap between germline ends came to 15 bases. CDR1 and CDR2 (germline): SGHVS, FQNEAQ. The CDR3 DNA is TGTGCCAGCGGCAAACAGGGCGCCAGCACAGATACGCAGTATTTT. It yields the protein CASGKQGASTDTQYF.

The chain carries TRBV6-6 and TRBJ2-3; perhaps TRBD1 as D (6 bases). V lost 5 bases, J lost 2 bases, and 14 bases lay in between. The germline CDR1 and CDR2 sequences are MNHNY and SVGAGI (reference sequence). This CDR3 region has 15 residues. CDR3 loop: CASSTTGQNTDTQYF. In DNA form, the CDR3 reads TGTGCCAGCAGTACGACAGGACAAAACACAGATACGCAGTATTTT.

The chain has TRBV5-4 and TRBJ1-2, with D perhaps TRBD1 (6 bases). Germline-derived CDR1 and CDR2 are SGHNT and YYREEE (reference sequence). The CDR3 extends over 14 amino acids. Trimming removed 0 bases at V and 3 bases at J, with 9 bases between. CDR3 amino acids: CASSLVQGHYGYTF. The CDR3 DNA is TGTGCCAGCAGCTTGGTCCAGGGGCACTATGGCTACACCTTC.

This chain connects TRBV6-5 to TRBJ2-3, with TRBD2 identical over 9 bases. V shed 2 bases, J shed 8 bases, and the junction held 8 bases outside the gene matches. The germline V gene encodes CDR1 MNHEY and CDR2 SVGAGI. The CDR3 is 15 amino acids. As DNA, the CDR3 is TGTGCCAGCAGTTACCAAGCGGGGGGCTCCGCTACGCAGTATTTT. Its protein is CASSYQAGGSATQYF.

The table lists this clone with a few counts. The chain combines TRBV5-1 with TRBJ1-2, with D uncertain. The length of the CDR3 is 14 residues. Germline loops: CDR1 SGHRS, CDR2 YFSETQ. V was pared by 0 bases and J by 4 bases, with 10 bases between. CDR3 nucleotides: TGCGCCAGCAGCTTGGCTGGGGAGTTCTATGGCTACACCTTC. Translated: CASSLAGEFYGYTF.

This sequence joins TRBV6-1 and TRBJ1-6; D not certain. Trimming pared 7 bases from V and 4 bases from J, leaving 14 bases between. CDR3 length: 15 amino acids. The germline CDR1 and CDR2 sequences are MNHNS and SASEGT. CDR3 bases: TGTGCCAGCATTCGGCCGGACTTATATAATTCACCCCTCCACTTT. Amino acids: CASIRPDLYNSPLHF.

There are a few counts of this clone. The chain uses TRBV28 and TRBJ1-1; no definite D call. V was pared by 8 bases and J by 0 bases, with 10 bases between. This CDR3 spans 13 amino acids. Germline CDR1 is MDHEN and CDR2 is SYDVKM. For the CDR3, the DNA is TGTGCCAGCGATCGCGGGGTGAACACTGAAGCTTTCTTT. Its protein product is CASDRGVNTEAFF.

This clone was detected only once. In DNA form, the CDR3 reads TGTGCCAGCAGGGGACTAGCGGGGACCTACAATGAGCAGTTCTTC. It specifies CASRGLAGTYNEQFF. V and J are TRBV2 and TRBJ2-1; 13 bases are shared with TRBD2. V shed 6 bases and J 2 bases; nucleotides not matched to a gene: 1. Germline values: CDR1 SNHLY, CDR2 FYNNEI. The CDR3 is 15 amino acids.

This rearrangement joins TRBV6-1 to TRBJ1-2, with D perhaps matching TRBD1 (6 bases). This CDR3 comprises 15 residues. Trimming removed 2 bases at V and 2 bases at J, with 12 bases between. Looked up from germline, CDR1 is MNHNS and CDR2 is SASEGT. The CDR3 reads CASSERGEGNYGYTF. The CDR3 DNA follows: TGTGCCAGCAGTGAAAGGGGGGAGGGAAACTATGGCTACACCTTC.

The J gene is TRBJ2-5, the V gene TRBV7-9, with TRBD1 matching 7 bases. The CDR3 totals 16 residues. Germline assignment: CDR1 SEHNR and CDR2 FQNEAQ (reference sequence). V lost 5 bases and J lost 0; bases outside the gene matches: 9. The CDR3 region has the DNA TGTGCCAGCAGCCCGAGACAGGGCGGACACCAAGAGACCCAGTACTTC. Residues: CASSPRQGGHQETQYF. Full variable domain (outside the CDR3, taken from reference TRBV7-9 and TRBJ2-5): DTGVSQNPRHKITKRGQNVTFRCDPISEHNRLYWYRQTLGQGPEFLTYFQNEAQLEKSRLLSDRFSAERPKGSFSTLEIQRTEQGDSAMYLCASSPRQGGHQETQYFGPGTRLLVL.

The rearrangement uses TRBV2 and TRBJ1-4; the D gene is possibly TRBD1 (5 bases). The V end was cut by 4 bases, the J end by 4 bases, with 13 bases between. In germline, CDR1 is SNHLY, CDR2 FYNNEI. The CDR3 has 15 amino acids. The CDR3 protein is CASSVSGRGNEKLFF. The DNA for the CDR3 is TGTGCCAGCAGTGTCTCAGGGCGGGGTAATGAAAAACTGTTTTTT.

Here the CDR3 reads CASSLRGVNEQFF. Written as DNA, the CDR3 is TGTGCCAGCAGCTTACGGGGGGTCAATGAGCAGTTCTTC. The V gene is TRBV11-3, the J gene TRBJ2-1; 7 nucleotides match TRBD2. CDR1 is SGHNT, CDR2 YENEEA, per germline. Trimming took 2 bases from V and 6 from J; bases not matched to a gene: 1. This CDR3 region has 13 residues.

V and J are TRBV5-1 and TRBJ2-6; D not certain. This CDR3 has 17 residues. Germline CDR1 SGHRS, CDR2 YFSETQ. Trimming shortened V by 4 bases and J by 0 bases, and 14 bases separated the two germline ends. Here the CDR3 reads CASSRLPQDSGANVLTF. In DNA form, the CDR3 reads TGCGCCAGCAGCCGTCTACCTCAGGACTCTGGGGCCAACGTCCTGACTTTC.

This clone appeared once. The chain carries TRBV28 and TRBJ1-1, with 7 bases that match TRBD1. Germline-derived CDR1 and CDR2 are MDHEN and SYDVKM. The junction had 13 bases not matched to a gene; V was cut back by 5 bases and J by 4 bases. This CDR3 contains 16 residues. The CDR3 DNA reads TGTGCCAGCAGTCTCTTAAAGGGGGCGCTAGGCACTGAAGCTTTCTTT. As protein: CASSLLKGALGTEAFF.

The rearrangement uses TRBV27 and TRBJ2-5, with D hard to call. Per the germline V gene, CDR1 is MNHEY and CDR2 is SMNVEV (reference sequence). The germline V and J ends were trimmed by 2 bases and 1 base, with 8 bases remaining between them. The CDR3 consists of 14 residues. Here the CDR3 reads CASSLGLPQETQYF. CDR3 nucleotides: TGTGCCAGCAGTTTAGGGCTACCCCAAGAGACCCAGTACTTC.